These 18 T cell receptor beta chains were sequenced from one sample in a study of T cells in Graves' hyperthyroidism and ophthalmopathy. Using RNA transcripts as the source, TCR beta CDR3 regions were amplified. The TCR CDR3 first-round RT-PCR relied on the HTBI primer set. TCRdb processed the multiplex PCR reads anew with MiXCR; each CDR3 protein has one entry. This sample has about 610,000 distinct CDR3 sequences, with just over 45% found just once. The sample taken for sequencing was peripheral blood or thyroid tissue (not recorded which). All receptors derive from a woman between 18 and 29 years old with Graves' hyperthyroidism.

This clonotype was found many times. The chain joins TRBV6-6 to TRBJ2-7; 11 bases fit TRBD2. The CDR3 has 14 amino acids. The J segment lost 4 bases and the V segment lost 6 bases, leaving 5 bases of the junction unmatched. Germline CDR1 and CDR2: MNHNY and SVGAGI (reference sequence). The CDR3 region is CASSPTSGSYEQYF. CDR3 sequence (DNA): TGTGCCAGCAGCCCTACTAGCGGGAGTTACGAGCAGTACTTC.

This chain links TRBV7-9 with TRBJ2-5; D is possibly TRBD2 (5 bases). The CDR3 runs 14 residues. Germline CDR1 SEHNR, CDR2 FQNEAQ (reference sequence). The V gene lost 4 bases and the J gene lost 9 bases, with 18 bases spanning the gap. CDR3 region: CASSSSVSGEPQYF. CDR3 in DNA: TGTGCCAGCAGCTCGTCAGTATCCGGGGAGCCCCAGTACTTC.

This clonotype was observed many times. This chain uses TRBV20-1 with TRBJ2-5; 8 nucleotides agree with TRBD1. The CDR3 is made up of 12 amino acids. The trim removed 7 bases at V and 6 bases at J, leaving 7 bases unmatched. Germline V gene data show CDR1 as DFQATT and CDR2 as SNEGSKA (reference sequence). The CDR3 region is CSGGRGQQTQYF. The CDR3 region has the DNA TGCAGTGGGGGCAGGGGGCAACAGACCCAGTACTTC.

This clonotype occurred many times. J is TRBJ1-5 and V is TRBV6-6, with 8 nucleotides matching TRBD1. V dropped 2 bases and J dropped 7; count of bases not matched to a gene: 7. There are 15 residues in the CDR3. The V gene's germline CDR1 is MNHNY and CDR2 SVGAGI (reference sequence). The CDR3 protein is CASSYTGQGGQPQHF. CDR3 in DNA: TGTGCCAGCAGTTACACCGGACAGGGTGGACAGCCCCAGCATTTT.

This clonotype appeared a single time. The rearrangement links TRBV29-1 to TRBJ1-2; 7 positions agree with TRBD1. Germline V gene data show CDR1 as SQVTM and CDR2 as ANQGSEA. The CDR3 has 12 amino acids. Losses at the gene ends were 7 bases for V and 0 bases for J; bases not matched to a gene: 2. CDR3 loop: CSGTGANYGYTF. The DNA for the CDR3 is TGCAGCGGAACAGGGGCTAACTATGGCTACACCTTC.

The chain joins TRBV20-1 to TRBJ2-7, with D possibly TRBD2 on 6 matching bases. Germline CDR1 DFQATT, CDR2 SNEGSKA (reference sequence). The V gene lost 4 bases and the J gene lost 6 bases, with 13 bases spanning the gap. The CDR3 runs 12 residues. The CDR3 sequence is CSANPSVTEQYF. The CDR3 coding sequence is TGCAGTGCTAACCCTAGCGTTACCGAGCAGTACTTC.

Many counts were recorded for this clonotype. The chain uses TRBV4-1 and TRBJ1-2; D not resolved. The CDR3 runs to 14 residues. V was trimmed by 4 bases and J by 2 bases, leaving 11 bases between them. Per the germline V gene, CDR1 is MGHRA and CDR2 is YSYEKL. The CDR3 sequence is CASSPSTVNYGYTF. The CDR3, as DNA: TGCGCCAGCAGCCCCAGCACAGTCAACTATGGCTACACCTTC.

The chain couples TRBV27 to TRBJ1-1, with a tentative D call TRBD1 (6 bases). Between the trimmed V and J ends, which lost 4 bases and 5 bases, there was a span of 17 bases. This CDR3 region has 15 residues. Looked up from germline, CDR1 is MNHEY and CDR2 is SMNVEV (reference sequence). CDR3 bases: TGTGCCAGCAGTTCCCTCGATGTGGGGGCGACTGAAGCTTTCTTT. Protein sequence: CASSSLDVGATEAFF.

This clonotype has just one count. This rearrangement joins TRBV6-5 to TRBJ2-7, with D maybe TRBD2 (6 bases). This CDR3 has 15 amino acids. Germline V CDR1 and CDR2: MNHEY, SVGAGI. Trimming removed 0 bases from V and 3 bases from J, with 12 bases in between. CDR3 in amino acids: CASSYSERGGYEQYF. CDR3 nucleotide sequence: TGTGCCAGCAGTTACTCGGAGAGGGGAGGCTACGAGCAGTACTTC.

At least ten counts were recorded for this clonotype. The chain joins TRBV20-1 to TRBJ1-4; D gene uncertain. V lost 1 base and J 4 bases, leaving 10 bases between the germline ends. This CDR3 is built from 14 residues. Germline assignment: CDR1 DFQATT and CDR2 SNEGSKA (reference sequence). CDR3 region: CSARGPGINEKLFF. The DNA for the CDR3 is TGCAGTGCTAGAGGGCCCGGGATTAATGAAAAACTGTTTTTT.

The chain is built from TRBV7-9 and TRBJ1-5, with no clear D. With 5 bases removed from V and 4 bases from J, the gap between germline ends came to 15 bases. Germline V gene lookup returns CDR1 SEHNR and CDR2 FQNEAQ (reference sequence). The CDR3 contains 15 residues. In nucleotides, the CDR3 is TGTGCCAGCAGCGAACCCCGGGCCTCTAATCAGCCCCAGCATTTT. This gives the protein CASSEPRASNQPQHF.

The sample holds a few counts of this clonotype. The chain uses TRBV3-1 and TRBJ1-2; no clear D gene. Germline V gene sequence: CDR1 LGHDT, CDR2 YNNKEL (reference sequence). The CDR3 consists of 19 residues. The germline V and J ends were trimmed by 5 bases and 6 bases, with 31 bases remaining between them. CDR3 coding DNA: TGTGCCAGCAGCTCAGGACCTTCAGGACCTCGGACTGTTCCAGATGGCTACACCTTC. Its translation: CASSSGPSGPRTVPDGYTF.

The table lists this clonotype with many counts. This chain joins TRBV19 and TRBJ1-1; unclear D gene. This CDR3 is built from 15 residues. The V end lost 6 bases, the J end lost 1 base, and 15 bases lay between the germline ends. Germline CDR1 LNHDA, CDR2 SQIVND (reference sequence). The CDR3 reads CASSFEGSWNTEAFF. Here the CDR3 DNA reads TGTGCCAGTAGCTTTGAAGGCAGCTGGAACACTGAAGCTTTCTTT.

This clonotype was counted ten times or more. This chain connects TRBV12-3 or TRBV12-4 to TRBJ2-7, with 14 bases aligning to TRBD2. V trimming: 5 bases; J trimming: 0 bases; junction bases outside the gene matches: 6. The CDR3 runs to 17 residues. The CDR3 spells CASSPGTSGRSSYEQYF. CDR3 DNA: TGTGCCAGCAGTCCGGGGACTAGCGGGAGATCCTCCTACGAGCAGTACTTC.

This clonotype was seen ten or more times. CDR3: CASSAGGGGEGQPQHF. CDR3 nucleotide sequence: TGTGCCAGCAGCGCGGGGGGAGGGGGCGAAGGTCAGCCCCAGCATTTT. The chain has TRBV9 and TRBJ1-5; 7 nucleotides line up with TRBD1. V lost 3 bases and J lost 6; bases outside the gene matches: 12. This CDR3 region has 16 residues. Germline-derived CDR1 and CDR2 are SGDLS and YYNGEE.

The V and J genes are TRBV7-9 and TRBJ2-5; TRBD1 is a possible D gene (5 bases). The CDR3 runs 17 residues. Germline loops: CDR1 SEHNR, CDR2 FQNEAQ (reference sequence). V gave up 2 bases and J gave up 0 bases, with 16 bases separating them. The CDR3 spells CASSLRSGRENQETQYF. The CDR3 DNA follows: TGTGCCAGCAGCTTACGTTCGGGCAGGGAAAACCAAGAGACCCAGTACTTC.

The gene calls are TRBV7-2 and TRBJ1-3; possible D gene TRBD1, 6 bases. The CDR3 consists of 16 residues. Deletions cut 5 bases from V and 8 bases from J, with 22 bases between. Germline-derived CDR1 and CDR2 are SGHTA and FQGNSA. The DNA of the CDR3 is TGTGCCAGCAGCCAGCAGGGGTATAGCTATGGCTACACCATATATTTT. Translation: CASSQQGYSYGYTIYF.

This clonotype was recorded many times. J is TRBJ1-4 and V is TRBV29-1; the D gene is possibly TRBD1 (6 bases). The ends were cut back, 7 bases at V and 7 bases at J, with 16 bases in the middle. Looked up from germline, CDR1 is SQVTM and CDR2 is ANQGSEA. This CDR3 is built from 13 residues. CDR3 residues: CSAYEGDGEKLFF. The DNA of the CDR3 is TGCAGCGCCTACGAGGGGGATGGTGAAAAACTGTTTTTT.